Listed below are T cell receptor beta chains from one sample, sequenced in a study of blood T cell repertoires in COVID-19. Sequenced by immunoSEQ multiplex PCR; TCRdb stores in-frame clones only, minus some. This table holds 180,000 or so clones, roughly 88% found once. Sequencing input: peripheral blood. These receptors were obtained from a human donor with active or convalescent COVID-19. The donor label of this sample is uncertain. Both conserved end residues are part of each CDR3. A D gene is named only where the DNA matches it firmly. Clone sizes are given selectively: once, few, many, or a class where the clone is expanded.

cdr3_length j_call clone_size d_call v_call cdr3_nt cdr3_aa
17 TRBJ2-1 NA NA TRBV4-1 TGCGCCAGCAGCCAAGGTCAGGCGGGGAGCTCCTACAATGAGCAGTTCTTC CASSQGQAGSSYNEQFF
13 TRBJ2-5 NA NA TRBV7-3 TGTGCCAGCAGCCGGGGACAACAAGAGACCCAGTACTTC CASSRGQQETQYF
14 TRBJ2-4 NA TRBD1 TRBV7-2 TGTGCCAGCAGCTTTGACAGGGTAAAAAACATTCAGTACTTC CASSFDRVKNIQYF
13 TRBJ2-7 NA NA TRBV10-3 TGTGCCATCAGTGAGCACCAGGACTACGAGCAGTACTTC CAISEHQDYEQYF
17 TRBJ2-2 NA NA TRBV27 TGTGCCAGCAGTTTATCTTTCCGGACAGCTATCCCCGGGGAGCTGTTTTTT CASSLSFRTAIPGELFF
15 TRBJ2-1 NA NA TRBV14 TGTGCCAGCAGCCAGAGGGCGAGCTCCTACAATGAGCAGTTCTTC CASSQRASSYNEQFF
15 TRBJ2-1 NA TRBD2 TRBV5-1 TGCGCCAGCAGCTTGTTCGCGGGAGTGGGCAATGAGCAGTTCTTC CASSLFAGVGNEQFF
13 TRBJ1-2 NA NA TRBV10-3 TGTGCCATCAGTGAGGGCAGGAAGTATGGCTACACCTTC CAISEGRKYGYTF
15 TRBJ1-2 NA NA TRBV15 TGTGCCACCAGCAGAGGGGAGGGTATTGGGTATGGCTACACCTTC CATSRGEGIGYGYTF
17 TRBJ2-5 NA TRBD2 TRBV3-1/TRBV3-2 TGTGCCAGCAGCCTCGGACTAGCGGGGGCGTACCAAGAGACCCAGTACTTC CASSLGLAGAYQETQYF
16 TRBJ2-7 NA NA TRBV7-2 TGTGCCAGCAGCTTAGGGAGACCGGCGGGATCCTACGAGCAGTACTTC CASSLGRPAGSYEQYF
16 TRBJ1-2 NA TRBD1 TRBV7-7 TGTGCTAGCAGCTTAGTAATGGGACAGGGTAACTATGGCTACACCTTC CASSLVMGQGNYGYTF
15 TRBJ2-3 NA NA TRBV7-3 TGTGCCAGCAGCTTACTAGGGGGAGTAGCTAATACGCAGTATTTT CASSLLGGVANTQYF
19 TRBJ2-3 NA TRBD2 TRBV13 TGTGCCAGCAGCCCTACGGTACTTACGGGACTAGCGGACCTAGATACGCAGTATTTT CASSPTVLTGLADLDTQYF
15 TRBJ1-5 NA NA TRBV27 TGTGCCAGCAGTTTAGGGTTGTCGGGTGGTCAGCCCCAGCATTTT CASSLGLSGGQPQHF
13 TRBJ2-1 NA NA TRBV19 TGTGCCAGTTCAGGGGCAGGGATGAATGAGCAGTTCTTC CASSGAGMNEQFF
14 TRBJ2-1 few NA TRBV5-1 TGCGCCAGCAGCTTCATAAACAGCTACAATGAGCAGTTCTTC CASSFINSYNEQFF
15 TRBJ2-5 NA NA TRBV9 TGTGCCAGCACCCCCTATAGCGGCCTCCAAGAGACCCAGTACTTC CASTPYSGLQETQYF
16 TRBJ2-6 NA NA TRBV5-1 TGCGCCAGCAGCGCCCACGTTGGGAGTGGGGCCAACGTCCTGACTTTC CASSAHVGSGANVLTF
15 TRBJ2-3 once TRBD2 TRBV11-3 TGTGCCAGCAGGGGGGGAGGGCCGGAGACAGATACGCAGTATTTT CASRGGGPETDTQYF
16 TRBJ2-3 NA TRBD2 TRBV6-5 TGTGCCAGCAGCTACAACGCGGGGGGGGCTACAGATACGCAGTATTTT CASSYNAGGATDTQYF
11 TRBJ1-2 once NA TRBV29-1 TGCAGCGTGAAGACAGATTATGGCTACACCTTC CSVKTDYGYTF
16 TRBJ1-3 NA NA TRBV7-9 TGTGCCAGCAGCTCCGACAGTGCCCTAGGAGGAAACACCATATATTTT CASSSDSALGGNTIYF
13 TRBJ2-7 NA NA TRBV29-1 TGCAGCGTTGAGGAGCTTAGCTCCTACGAGCAGTACTTC CSVEELSSYEQYF
17 TRBJ2-7 NA TRBD2 TRBV11-3 TGTGCCAGCAGCGCGGGACTAGCGGGGTGGCCCTCCTACGAGCAGTACTTC CASSAGLAGWPSYEQYF
15 TRBJ2-3 NA TRBD2 TRBV19 TGTGCCAGTGGACCGGGACTAGCGGGGTCAGATACGCAGTATTTT CASGPGLAGSDTQYF
11 TRBJ1-2 NA NA TRBV19 TGTGCCAGTAGTAAAGGGGATGGCTACACCTTC CASSKGDGYTF
16 TRBJ2-7 NA NA TRBV18 TGTGCCAGCTCACCACAGGGGTGGGGTATCGGATACGAGCAGTACTTC CASSPQGWGIGYEQYF
12 TRBJ1-1 NA NA TRBV28 TGTGCCAGCAAGGGGCCAGTAACTGAAGCTTTCTTT CASKGPVTEAFF
14 TRBJ1-3 NA TRBD1 TRBV6-6 TGTGCCAGCAGTGACAGGGGAGCTGGAAACACCATATATTTT CASSDRGAGNTIYF
14 TRBJ1-3 NA NA TRBV29-1 TGCAGCGTTGCAGGGGACAACTCTGGAAACACCATATATTTT CSVAGDNSGNTIYF
12 TRBJ2-2 once NA TRBV5-4 TGTGCCAGCAGCTTTGAGTCCGGGGAGCTGTTTTTT CASSFESGELFF
15 TRBJ1-2 NA NA TRBV28 TGTGCCAGCAGAGGTGACGGAGGGGTCAACTATGGCTACACCTTC CASRGDGGVNYGYTF
13 TRBJ2-7 NA TRBD1 TRBV12-5 TGTGCTAGTGGTTTGGAAGGGGGCGCCGAGCAGTACTTC CASGLEGGAEQYF
16 TRBJ2-3 NA TRBD2 TRBV5-1 TGCGCCAGCAGCTTGGTTACTAGCGGGGTTGTAGATACGCAGTATTTT CASSLVTSGVVDTQYF
13 TRBJ2-2 NA NA TRBV29-1 TGCAGCGCCCGGGACTGGAGGTCCGGGGAGCTGTTTTTT CSARDWRSGELFF
14 TRBJ1-2 NA NA TRBV6-5 TGTGCCAGCAGTTACAGACAATTCAGCTATGGCTACACCTTC CASSYRQFSYGYTF
13 TRBJ1-1 NA TRBD1 TRBV28 TGTGCCAGCAGCCCGGGACAGGGACGTGAAGCTTTCTTT CASSPGQGREAFF
11 TRBJ2-7 NA NA TRBV6-5 TGTGCCAGCAGACTAAACTACGAGCAGTACTTC CASRLNYEQYF
13 TRBJ1-3 NA NA TRBV7-3 TGTGCCAGCAGTGGGACACCAGGAAACACCATATATTTT CASSGTPGNTIYF
15 TRBJ2-2 NA NA TRBV6-4 TGTGCCAGCAGTGAAAAACAGGGTGAAACCGGGGAGCTGTTTTTT CASSEKQGETGELFF
15 TRBJ2-2 NA TRBD2 TRBV24-1 TGTGCCACCAGCAGAGCGGGAGGAAGAGCCGGGGAGCTGTTTTTT CATSRAGGRAGELFF
15 TRBJ2-5 NA TRBD2 TRBV6-6 TGTGCCAGCAGTTACTCCGCGGGGGGAGCGGAGACCCAGTACTTC CASSYSAGGAETQYF